At least ten counts were recorded for the clone carrying this TCR beta chain. What it recognizes is unknown. Time point noted: longitudinal time-point 3. Source material was 2 million unsorted PBMCs, stored at -80 °C in RNAlater. The germline gives CDR1 DFQATT, CDR2 SNEGSKA (reference sequence). The V and J ends lost 4 bases and 4 bases respectively, with 10 bases between them. The CDR3 consists of 13 residues. The data were obtained in a study of neurological immune-mediated disorders. The cDNA came from 5'RACE with 10-nucleotide random UMIs. TCRdb redid the calling of the 5' RACE reads with MiXCR, one entry per CDR3 protein. The sample has roughly 49,000 distinct CDR3 sequences, about 13% seen once. Study outcomes and limitations: Multiple sclerosis, the disease with the least TCR clonal expansion, fell below healthy controls, whereas HTLV-1-associated myelopathy showed the most.

Sequences were obtained from PBMCs. The chain joins TRBV20-1 to TRBJ2-2; D may correspond to TRBD1 or TRBD2 (5 bases each). This sequence was found in a male donor with HTLV-1-associated myelopathy (HAM/TSP). The CDR3 sequence is CSAKGPVTGELFF. In DNA, the CDR3 is TGCAGTGCTAAGGGACCTGTCACCGGGGAGCTGTTTTTT.